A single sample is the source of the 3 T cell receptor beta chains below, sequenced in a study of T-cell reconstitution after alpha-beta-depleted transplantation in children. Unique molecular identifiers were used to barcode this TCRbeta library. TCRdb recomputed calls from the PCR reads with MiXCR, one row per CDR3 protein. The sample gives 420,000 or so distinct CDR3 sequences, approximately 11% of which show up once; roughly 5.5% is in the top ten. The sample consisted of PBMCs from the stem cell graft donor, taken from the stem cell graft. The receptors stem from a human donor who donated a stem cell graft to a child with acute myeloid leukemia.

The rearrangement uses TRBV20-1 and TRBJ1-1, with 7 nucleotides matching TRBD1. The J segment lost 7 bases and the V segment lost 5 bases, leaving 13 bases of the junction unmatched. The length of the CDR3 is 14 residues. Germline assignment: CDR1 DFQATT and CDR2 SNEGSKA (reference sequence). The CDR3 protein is CSAGYPTGRSEAFF. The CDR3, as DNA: TGCAGTGCTGGTTACCCGACAGGGCGAAGTGAAGCTTTCTTT.

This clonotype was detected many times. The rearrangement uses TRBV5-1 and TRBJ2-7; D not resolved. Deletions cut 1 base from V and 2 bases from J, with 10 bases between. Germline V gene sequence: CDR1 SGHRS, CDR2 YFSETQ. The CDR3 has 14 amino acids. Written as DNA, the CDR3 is TGCGCCAGCAGCTTGCAAGTGGCAGCCTACGAGCAGTACTTC. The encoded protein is CASSLQVAAYEQYF. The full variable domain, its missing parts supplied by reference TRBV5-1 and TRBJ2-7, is KAGVTQTPRYLIKTRGQQVTLSCSPISGHRSVSWYQQTPGQGLQFLFEYFSETQRNKGNFPGRFSGRQFSNSRSEMNVSTLELGDSALYLCASSLQVAAYEQYFGPGTRLTVT.

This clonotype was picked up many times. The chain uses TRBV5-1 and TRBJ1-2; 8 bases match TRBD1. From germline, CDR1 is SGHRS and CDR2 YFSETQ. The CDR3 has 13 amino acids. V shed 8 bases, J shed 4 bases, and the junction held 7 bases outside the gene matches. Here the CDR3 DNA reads TGCGCCAGTCGCCTGACAGGGGCCTATGGCTACACCTTC. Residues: CASRLTGAYGYTF.